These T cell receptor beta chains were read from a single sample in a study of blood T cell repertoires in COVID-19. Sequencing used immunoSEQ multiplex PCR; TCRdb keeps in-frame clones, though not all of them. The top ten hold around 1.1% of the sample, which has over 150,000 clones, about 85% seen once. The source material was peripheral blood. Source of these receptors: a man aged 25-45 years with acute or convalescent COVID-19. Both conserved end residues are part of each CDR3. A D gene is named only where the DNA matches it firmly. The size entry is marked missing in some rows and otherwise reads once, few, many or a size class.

CASSPDRARIGGELFF TGTGCCAGCAGCCCTGACAGGGCGAGGATTGGCGGGGAGCTGTTTTTT TRBJ2-2 TRBV3-1/TRBV3-2 . TRBD1
CASSLGMGLNSPLHF TGTGCCAGCAGCTTAGGAATGGGACTGAATTCACCCCTCCACTTT TRBJ1-6 TRBV7-2 few .
CASRTTGGAAEAFF TGTGCCAGTAGAACCACAGGGGGCGCCGCTGAAGCTTTCTTT TRBJ1-1 TRBV19 . TRBD1
CASSLDPVSPWELFF TGTGCCAGCAGCTTAGATCCAGTTAGCCCGTGGGAACTGTTTTTT TRBJ1-4 TRBV11-2 . .
CASSPFPGNTIYF TGTGCCAGCAGTCCCTTTCCTGGAAACACCATATATTTT TRBJ1-3 TRBV7-3 . .
CASNEGANTGELFF TGCGCCAGCAATGAGGGGGCGAACACCGGGGAGCTGTTTTTT TRBJ2-2 TRBV5-1 . .
CASSHGQGAGQPQHF TGTGCCAGCAGCCATGGACAGGGGGCTGGTCAGCCCCAGCATTTT TRBJ1-5 TRBV3-1/TRBV3-2 . TRBD1
CASSFPGTGAEQFF TGTGCCAGCAGCTTCCCCGGGACAGGGGCTGAGCAGTTCTTC TRBJ2-1 TRBV7-9 . TRBD1
CASSLGPVNEQFF TGTGCCAGCAGTCTTGGGCCAGTCAATGAGCAGTTCTTC TRBJ2-1 TRBV6-5 . .
CASSLVSSYGYTF TGCGCCAGCAGCTTGGTAAGCTCCTATGGCTACACCTTC TRBJ1-2 TRBV5-1 . .
CASSPHRDHGTDNLNTEAFF TGTGCCAGCAGCCCACATAGAGACCACGGGACAGATAATTTGAACACTGAAGCTTTCTTT TRBJ1-1 TRBV9 . TRBD1
CASSLRRGRRGSSYEQYF TGTGCCAGCAGTTTACGTAGGGGACGGCGGGGAAGCTCCTACGAGCAGTACTTC TRBJ2-7 TRBV28 . .
CASSVVDRETPLHF TGTGCCAGCAGCGTAGTTGACAGGGAGACACCCCTCCACTTT TRBJ1-6 TRBV9 . TRBD1